Presented here are 26 T cell receptor beta chains from one specimen sequenced in a study of blood T cell repertoires in COVID-19. Method: immunoSEQ multiplex PCR; TCRdb's copy keeps in-frame clones and lacks some. This table holds around 100,000 clones, around 92% found once. Sequencing used peripheral blood. The receptors come from a woman aged 60-75 years with acute or convalescent COVID-19.

The count of this clone is one. CDR3 sequence: CASSPDRGQYNSPLHF. The CDR3 DNA is TGTGCCAGCAGCCCAGATCGGGGACAATATAATTCACCCCTCCACTTT. The chain links TRBV9 to TRBJ1-6; a possible D gene is TRBD1 (6 bases). V lost 4 bases and J 4 bases, leaving 15 bases between the germline ends. The germline V gene encodes CDR1 SGDLS and CDR2 YYNGEE. The CDR3 covers 16 residues.

J is TRBJ2-1 and V is TRBV28, with D possibly TRBD2 on 6 matching bases. The CDR3 totals 14 residues. CDR1 and CDR2 from the germline V gene are MDHEN and SYDVKM. This chain's CDR3 is CTSSTGVPYNEQFF. The CDR3 DNA is TGTACCTCTAGCACGGGGGTGCCCTACAATGAGCAGTTCTTC.

This clone was seen once. The chain recombines TRBV18 with TRBJ1-5; weak D call: TRBD1 (6 bases). Looked up from germline, CDR1 is KGHSH and CDR2 is LQKENI. Trimming pared 0 bases from V and 0 bases from J, leaving 9 bases between. The CDR3 length is 16 residues. The CDR3 loop reads CASSPPNRVSNQPQHF. The CDR3, as DNA: TGTGCCAGCTCACCACCGAACAGGGTTAGCAATCAGCCCCAGCATTTT.

The gene calls are TRBV2 and TRBJ2-5; 8 nucleotides line up with TRBD2. J gave up 5 bases and V 7 bases, and 3 bases lay outside the gene matches. CDR3 size: 12 residues. Germline V gives CDR1 SNHLY, CDR2 FYNNEI. CDR3 DNA: TGTGCCAGCACGAGCGGGGGCGAGACCCAGTACTTC. Its protein is CASTSGGETQYF.

The J gene is TRBJ2-1, the V gene TRBV6-5, with 9 bases lining up with TRBD2. Germline-derived CDR1 and CDR2 are MNHEY and SVGAGI. The trim removed 7 bases at V and 3 bases at J, leaving 7 bases unmatched. This CDR3 has 15 residues. The CDR3 nucleotides are TGTGCCAGCATCAGAGCGGGAGGCCTCTACAATGAGCAGTTCTTC. This translates into CASIRAGGLYNEQFF.

This clone was seen a single time. The rearrangement uses TRBV5-1 and TRBJ2-5; 8 nucleotides line up with TRBD2. The CDR3 spans 14 residues. CDR1 SGHRS and CDR2 YFSETQ come from the germline V gene. J lost 3 bases, V lost 4 bases, and 5 bases had no gene match. Here the CDR3 reads CASSPGGAKETQYF. The CDR3 DNA sequence: TGCGCCAGCAGCCCGGGAGGGGCTAAAGAGACCCAGTACTTC.

V usage is TRBV11-2 and J usage is TRBJ2-5; D is ambiguous. The V end lost 6 bases, the J end lost 9 bases, and 17 bases lay between the germline ends. CDR3 length: 13 residues. CDR1 and CDR2 from the germline V gene are SGHAT and FQNNGV. The CDR3 sequence: CASSWLSPQAQYF. For the CDR3, the DNA is TGTGCCAGCAGTTGGTTGAGCCCCCAAGCCCAGTACTTC.

This clone was counted between two and nine times. CDR3 amino acids: CASSPRTGSSTDTQYF. DNA of the CDR3: TGTGCCAGCTCACCCCGGACAGGGTCTAGCACAGATACGCAGTATTTT. The chain has TRBV18 and TRBJ2-3; 8 bases align to TRBD1. The CDR3 has 16 amino acids. CDR1 and CDR2 (germline): KGHSH, LQKENI. The J segment lost 0 bases and the V segment lost 3 bases, leaving 5 bases of the junction unmatched.

This chain links TRBV10-2 with TRBJ2-7, with 7 bases identical to TRBD2. Unmatched junction bases numbered 7, after V lost 6 bases and J lost 5 bases. The CDR3 covers 13 residues. Germline V gives CDR1 WSHSY, CDR2 SAAADI. For the CDR3, the DNA is TGCGCCAGCAGGCTGGGACTAATCAACGAGCAGTACTTC. Translated: CASRLGLINEQYF.

This chain connects TRBV7-3 to TRBJ1-2, with D perhaps matching TRBD1 (5 bases). V shed 0 bases and J shed 4 bases, with 9 bases lying between them. This CDR3 comprises 14 residues. From germline, CDR1 is SGHTA and CDR2 FQGTGA. The CDR3 DNA follows: TGTGCCAGCAGCTTAACGCAGGGCTCCTATGGCTACACCTTC. As protein: CASSLTQGSYGYTF. Full variable domain (remainder filled in from reference TRBV7-3 and TRBJ1-2): GAGVSQTPSNKVTEKGKYVELRCDPISGHTALYWYRQSLGQGPEFLIYFQGTGAADDSGLPNDRFFAVRPEGSVSTLKIQRTERGDSAVYLCASSLTQGSYGYTFGSGTRLTVV.

J is TRBJ1-2 and V is TRBV18; the match to TRBD1 covers 7 bases. CDR1 KGHSH and CDR2 LQKENI come from the germline V gene. The CDR3 is made up of 14 amino acids. V dropped 3 bases and J dropped 3; count of bases not matched to a gene: 4. The CDR3 nucleotides read TGTGCCAGCTCACCCGGACAGGTCGACTATGGCTACACCTTC. It yields the protein CASSPGQVDYGYTF.

The sample holds a few counts of this clone. Germline is not matched at one junction end, which may reflect a read error. V and J are TRBV19 and TRBJ1-5; TRBD1 agrees at 8 bases. The CDR3 has 11 amino acids. Germline CDR1 and CDR2: LNHDA and SQIVND (reference sequence). In nucleotides, the CDR3 is TGTGCCAGTAGTCCCGGACAGGGCGCGCGTTTT. Protein product: CASSPGQGARF. The full variable domain, rest sourced from reference TRBV19 and TRBJ1-5, is DGGITQSPKYLFRKEGQNVTLSCEQNLNHDAMYWYRQDPGQGLRLIYYSQIVNDFQKGDIAEGYSVSREKKESFPLTVTSAQKNPTAFYLCASSPGQGARFGDGTRLSIL.

About this clone itself: Other DNA sequences in this sample translate to the same CDR3. The chain recombines TRBV28 with TRBJ2-1; D unclear. There are 11 residues in the CDR3. The V gene lost 8 bases and the J gene lost 5 bases, with 7 bases spanning the gap. Looked up from germline, CDR1 is MDHEN and CDR2 is SYDVKM. The CDR3 here is CASSPDNEQFF. The CDR3 bases are TGTGCCAGCTCTCCCGACAATGAGCAGTTCTTC.

J is TRBJ1-1 and V is TRBV5-6; possibly TRBD1 for D (6 bases). Per germline, CDR1 SGHDT and CDR2 YYEEEE. The CDR3 has 13 amino acids. The V and J ends lost 3 bases and 0 bases respectively, with 6 bases between them. The CDR3 region is CASSWTVNTEAFF. DNA of the CDR3: TGTGCCAGCAGCTGGACAGTGAACACTGAAGCTTTCTTT.

Worth noting for this clone: One junction end disagrees with the germline gene, perhaps due to a read error. The V gene is TRBV6-4, the J gene TRBJ2-7, with a possible D match to TRBD1 (6 bases). From germline, CDR1 is MRHNA and CDR2 SNTAGT. The CDR3 runs to 12 residues. DNA for the CDR3: TGTGCCAGCCAAGGACAGTCCTGCGAGCAGTACTTC. Translation gives CASQGQSCEQYF.

V usage is TRBV5-1 and J usage is TRBJ1-4; TRBD1 matches at 7 bases. The germline gives CDR1 SGHRS, CDR2 YFSETQ. V shed 4 bases, J shed 6 bases, and the junction held 9 bases outside the gene matches. The CDR3 covers 15 residues. The CDR3: CASSMSGTEDEKLFF. CDR3 bases: TGCGCCAGCAGCATGTCCGGGACAGAGGATGAAAAACTGTTTTTT.

V and J are TRBV5-1 and TRBJ1-5, with 7 bases aligning to TRBD1. Germline lookup yields CDR1 SGHRS and CDR2 YFSETQ. This CDR3 spans 15 amino acids. Unmatched junction bases numbered 6, after V lost 4 bases and J lost 2 bases. CDR3 residues: CASSLDTGGNQPQHF. The CDR3 DNA reads as TGCGCCAGCAGCCTAGATACAGGGGGCAATCAGCCCCAGCATTTT.

This chain connects TRBV5-1 to TRBJ1-2; possibly TRBD1 for D (5 bases). This CDR3 region has 13 residues. V lost 5 bases and J 7 bases, leaving 15 bases between the germline ends. Germline CDR1 is SGHRS and CDR2 is YFSETQ. The CDR3 loop reads CASRQEGISGYTF. The CDR3 bases are TGCGCCAGCAGACAGGAGGGAATATCTGGCTACACCTTC.

The genes are TRBV28 and TRBJ2-1; 12 bases match TRBD2. The CDR3 consists of 16 residues. With 3 bases clipped from V and 7 bases from J, the junction kept 7 bases outside the gene matches. The germline V gene encodes CDR1 MDHEN and CDR2 SYDVKM. The DNA of the CDR3 is TGTGCCAGCAGTTTCCCCCTAGCGGGAGGGTCTAATGAGCAGTTCTTC. Residues: CASSFPLAGGSNEQFF.

The V and J genes are TRBV28 and TRBJ1-1; 8 bases agree with TRBD1. CDR3 length equals 16 residues. Looked up from germline, CDR1 is MDHEN and CDR2 is SYDVKM. V lost 6 bases and J lost 0; bases outside the gene matches: 9. DNA of the CDR3: TGTGCCAGCAGATACCGGGACAGGCAGATGAACACTGAAGCTTTCTTT. It is translated as CASRYRDRQMNTEAFF.

This clone was recorded a few times. The chain uses TRBV2 and TRBJ2-7; possibly TRBD2 for D (5 bases). The CDR3 extends over 13 amino acids. CDR1 and CDR2 from the germline V gene are SNHLY and FYNNEI. Trimming stripped 0 bases from V and 6 bases from J, with 9 bases between. The CDR3 here is CASSEARSGEQYV. CDR3 nucleotide sequence: TGTGCCAGCAGTGAAGCGCGAAGCGGCGAGCAGTACGTC.

The chain carries TRBV30 and TRBJ1-1; TRBD1 matches at 9 bases. Germline values: CDR1 GTSNPN, CDR2 SVGIG (reference sequence). The CDR3 spans 14 residues. The V and J ends lost 4 bases and 4 bases, in that order; junction bases with no gene match: 7. In nucleotides, the CDR3 is TGTGCCTGGAAGGTCGGACAGGGGACCACTGAAGCTTTCTTT. It translates to CAWKVGQGTTEAFF.

This chain connects TRBV7-2 to TRBJ1-5; tentative D call: TRBD1 (6 bases). Germline V gene data show CDR1 as SGHTA and CDR2 as FQGNSA. CDR3 length: 14 amino acids. Trimming removed 6 bases from V and 3 bases from J, with 12 bases in between. CDR3 coding DNA: TGTGCCAGCAGAGAAGGACAGATCAATCAGCCCCAGCATTTT. It codes for CASREGQINQPQHF. Filled out from reference TRBV7-2 and TRBJ1-5, the complete variable domain reads GAGVSQSPSNKVTEKGKDVELRCDPISGHTALYWYRQSLGQGLEFLIYFQGNSAPDKSGLPSDRFSAERTGGSVSTLTIQRTQQEDSAVYLCASREGQINQPQHFGDGTRLSIL.

Details on this clone: This same CDR3 is encoded by further DNA sequences in the sample. In DNA, the CDR3 is TGTGCCAGCAGCTTAGGACTAGCGGGTACAGATACGCAGTATTTT. It is translated as CASSLGLAGTDTQYF. This chain links TRBV7-2 with TRBJ2-3; TRBD2 matches at 10 bases. Germline V gene lookup returns CDR1 SGHTA and CDR2 FQGNSA. The V and J ends lost 1 base and 3 bases, in that order; junction bases with no gene match: 1. The CDR3 is 15 amino acids. Drawing the rest from reference TRBV7-2 and TRBJ2-3, the complete variable domain is GAGVSQSPSNKVTEKGKDVELRCDPISGHTALYWYRQSLGQGLEFLIYFQGNSAPDKSGLPSDRFSAERTGGSVSTLTIQRTQQEDSAVYLCASSLGLAGTDTQYFGPGTRLTVL.

This clone appeared once. The rearrangement uses TRBV20-1 and TRBJ2-5; D perhaps matches TRBD2 (5 bases). Germline V CDR1 and CDR2: DFQATT, SNEGSKA (reference sequence). The CDR3 contains 16 residues. The V end was cut by 3 bases, the J end by 4 bases, with 21 bases between. In nucleotides, the CDR3 is TGCAGTGCTAGTCTTGGAGCGGACGCCATGGGAGAGACCCAGTACTTC. It translates to CSASLGADAMGETQYF.

The chain recombines TRBV10-3 with TRBJ2-5; D might be TRBD2 (6 bases). Germline CDR1 ENHRY, CDR2 SYGVKD. The V gene lost 3 bases and the J gene lost 4 bases, with 15 bases spanning the gap. The CDR3 loop spans 15 amino acids. The CDR3 loop reads CAISDTRSGVETQYF. The CDR3 DNA follows: TGTGCCATCAGTGATACTCGTAGCGGTGTAGAGACCCAGTACTTC.